This T cell receptor (beta chain) was observed in a study of T and B cells in COVID-19 patients. Study-level background: Of over 18 active-infection patients, over 9 were critically ill with mechanical ventilation or extracorporeal membrane oxygenation.

Blood genomic DNA input for TRB amplification was roughly 250-550 ng. Germline lookup yields CDR1 SGHDT and CDR2 YYEEEE. V was cut by 4 bases and J by 6 bases, with 19 bases left in between. CDR3 size: 16 residues. This clonotype is medium-sized within its sample. TRB rearrangements were amplified by multiplex PCR with BIOMED2 TRB-A/B primers. TCRdb redid the calling of the multiplex PCR reads with MiXCR, one entry per CDR3 protein. There are 6,000 or so distinct CDR3 sequences in the sample; around a quarter occur only once, and about 36% lies in the top ten. The source of this sequence is a human donor with active COVID-19. The donor label of this sample is uncertain. The rearrangement uses TRBV5-6 and TRBJ1-4; D remains ambiguous. Sequenced: blood. The CDR3 coding sequence is TGTGCCAGCAGCCTGACCCCTCTTACCGGGGATGAAAAACTGTTTTTT. Protein product: CASSLTPLTGDEKLFF.